This entry concerns a single TCR beta chain. Its target is not known. This sample is drawn from a study of vaccination effects on CD4 cells after COVID-19. Across the study: Of the BNT162b2 and mRNA-1273 vaccines, participants received two doses of one or the other. Study observations and caveats: Infection- and vaccine-induced clones contracted markedly late after vaccination. Healthy vaccinees had only 1 of 255 vaccine-induced clones cross-react with common cold coronaviruses.

Between the trimmed V and J ends, which lost 0 bases and 7 bases, there was a span of 8 bases. CDR1 and CDR2 from the germline V gene are SGDLS and YYNGEE. The CDR3 length is 14 residues. Sequenced by immunoSEQ multiplex PCR; TCRdb stores in-frame clones only, minus some. The repertoire holds tens of thousands of clones, with about two thirds as singletons. The ViraFEST assay expanded antigen-specific CD4+ T cells with viral peptide pools before sequencing. Subsequent to less than twelve days of culture, CD4+ T cells were isolated. None of these healthy vaccinees had been infected with SARS-CoV-2 before vaccination. Half the medium was replaced with IL-2 medium on days 3 and 7.

The rearrangement uses TRBV9 and TRBJ1-6; D call uncertain. Source: CD4+ T cells from PBMCs cultured with HCoV-OC43 spike peptides, taken before COVID-19 vaccination. The subset denotes: HCoV-OC43 spike overlapping peptide pool stimulation. This sequence originates from a human donor who received a COVID-19 vaccine. CDR3 DNA: TGTGCCAGCAGCGTAGGAGGGAGCAATTCACCCCTCCACTTT. It encodes CASSVGGSNSPLHF.